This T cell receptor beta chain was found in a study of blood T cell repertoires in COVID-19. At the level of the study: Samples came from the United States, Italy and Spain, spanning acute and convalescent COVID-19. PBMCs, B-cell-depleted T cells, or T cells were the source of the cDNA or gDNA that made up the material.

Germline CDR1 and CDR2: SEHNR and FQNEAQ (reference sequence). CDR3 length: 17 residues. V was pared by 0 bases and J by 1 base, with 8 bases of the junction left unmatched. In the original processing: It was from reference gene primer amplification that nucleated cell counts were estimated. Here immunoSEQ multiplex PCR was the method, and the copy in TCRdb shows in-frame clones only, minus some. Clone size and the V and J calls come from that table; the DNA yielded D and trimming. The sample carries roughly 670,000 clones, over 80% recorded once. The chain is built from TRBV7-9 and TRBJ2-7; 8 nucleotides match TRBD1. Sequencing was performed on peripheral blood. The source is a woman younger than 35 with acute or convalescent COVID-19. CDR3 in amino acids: CASSLARQGAKSYEQYF. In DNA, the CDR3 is TGTGCCAGCAGCTTAGCGAGGCAGGGGGCTAAGTCCTACGAGCAGTACTTC.